There are many counts of the clone carrying this T cell receptor (beta chain). Hyperthyroidism was newly diagnosed in patients aged 18 to 65 (duration under 2 months). Patients showing uncontrolled infection, other autoimmune disease, pregnancy or lactation were ineligible. The data originate from a study of T cells in Graves' hyperthyroidism and ophthalmopathy. The CDR3 is 16 residues long. The V end lost 0 bases, the J end lost 3 bases, and 18 bases lay between the germline ends. CDR1 and CDR2 (germline): DFQATT, SNEGSKA (reference sequence). Authors of the study amplified TCR beta CDR3 regions from RNA transcripts. HTBI primers drove first-round RT-PCR of the TCR CDR3. TCRdb redid the calling of the multiplex PCR reads with MiXCR, one entry per CDR3 protein. Among about 700,000 distinct CDR3 sequences listed, 12% to 15% were seen once.

The chain links TRBV20-1 to TRBJ2-7; D is possibly TRBD1 or TRBD2 (5 bases each). The TCR originated in a woman in her late teens or twenties with Graves' hyperthyroidism. The sequencing input was blood. In nucleotides, the CDR3 is TGCAGTGCTAGAGATTTTGGAACGGGGCCGTACTACGAGCAGTACTTC. The encoded protein is CSARDFGTGPYYEQYF.